This entry describes one T cell receptor (beta chain). Germline assignment: CDR1 ENHRY and CDR2 SYGVKD. The CDR3 is 14 amino acids. V lost 0 bases, J lost 7 bases, and 12 bases lay in between. Documented treatment: randomized to nivolumab then ipilimumab (arm A) or the reverse (arm B). The sample originates from a study of sequential checkpoint blockade in melanoma. Study summary: First-line arms were nivolumab then ipilimumab, or the reverse, randomized 1:1. Both treatment sequences were followed by maintenance nivolumab.

Assay: immunoSEQ multiplex PCR; the TCRdb copy retains only in-frame clones and omits some. This sample has roughly 10,000 clones, with roughly 72% found just once. The chain uses TRBV10-3 and TRBJ1-1; a weak D match, TRBD1 (6 bases). This clonotype originated in a human donor with melanoma. The specimen comprised CD8+ T cells sorted from blood (inferred from file names), sampled from a patient given nivolumab and ipilimumab in sequence. The CDR3 loop reads CAISESSNRDEAFF. The DNA of the CDR3 is TGTGCCATCAGTGAGTCGAGCAACAGGGATGAAGCTTTCTTT.